These 7 T cell receptor beta chains originate from one sample sequenced in a study of breast tumors, draining lymph nodes, adjacent tissues. Breast cancer patients provided tissue from their axillary draining lymph nodes. MiXCR, run by TCRdb on the multiplex PCR reads, gives a single entry per CDR3 protein. This repertoire shows fewer than 200,000 distinct CDR3 sequences, 30% to 35% found once; its top ten account for 3.5% to 4.5%. Sample: axillary lymph node tissue. The source is a female donor with breast cancer. Some clones in this sample may be carry-over from other donors' samples.

This clonotype was observed many times. The rearrangement links TRBV12-3 or TRBV12-4 to TRBJ1-2; TRBD1 aligns across 9 bases. CDR3 length equals 16 residues. Germline trimming cut 6 bases from V and 4 bases from J; bases unmatched to any gene: 12. The chain's CDR3 is CASRGWGTGYGYGYTF. The CDR3 bases are TGTGCCAGCAGGGGGTGGGGGACAGGGTATGGCTATGGCTACACCTTC.

This clonotype was seen repeatedly, ten times or more. V usage is TRBV19 and J usage is TRBJ2-7; 13 positions match TRBD2. Germline CDR1 and CDR2: LNHDA and SQIVND (reference sequence). This CDR3 comprises 18 residues. J gave up 4 bases and V 3 bases, and 12 bases lay outside the gene matches. CDR3 loop: CASSIYGTSGKLVYEQYF. Here the CDR3 DNA reads TGTGCCAGTAGTATTTATGGGACTAGCGGGAAACTGGTTTACGAGCAGTACTTC.

This clonotype was counted ten times or more. The rearrangement uses TRBV11-3 and TRBJ2-7; D call uncertain. The CDR3 covers 13 residues. The V gene lost 0 bases and the J gene lost 6 bases, with 9 bases spanning the gap. Germline loops: CDR1 SGHNT, CDR2 YENEEA. CDR3 DNA: TGTGCCAGCAGCTTAGATTTCGCTGGCGAGCAGTACTTC. This codes for CASSLDFAGEQYF.

The chain combines TRBV7-3 with TRBJ2-7; TRBD1 matches at 8 bases. The CDR3 is 13 residues long. The trim removed 5 bases at V and 5 bases at J, leaving 5 bases unmatched. Germline CDR1 and CDR2: SGHTA and FQGTGA. The CDR3 nucleotides read TGTGCCAGCAGCACCGGACAGGGTCACGAGCAGTACTTC. Residues: CASSTGQGHEQYF.

This clonotype was observed at least ten times. The rearrangement uses TRBV2 and TRBJ2-7; TRBD1 matches at 9 bases. CDR1 and CDR2 from the germline V gene are SNHLY and FYNNEI. V trimming: 4 bases; J trimming: 3 bases; junction bases outside the gene matches: 7. CDR3 length equals 15 residues. CDR3 region: CASSATGGFYYEQYF. CDR3 bases: TGTGCCAGCAGTGCCACAGGGGGCTTTTACTACGAGCAGTACTTC. Full variable domain (missing parts from reference TRBV2 and TRBJ2-7): EPEVTQTPSHQVTQMGQEVILRCVPISNHLYFYWYRQILGQKVEFLVSFYNNEISEKSEIFDDQFSVERPDGSNFTLKIRSTKLEDSAMYFCASSATGGFYYEQYFGPGTRLTVT.

This clonotype was picked up many times. This chain connects TRBV7-3 to TRBJ1-2; D is undetermined. V lost 5 bases, J lost 8 bases, and 21 bases lay in between. The CDR3 sequence is 15 residues long. Germline V gene data show CDR1 as SGHTA and CDR2 as FQGTGA. The CDR3 spells CASSPNSRLDLGYTF. The CDR3 coding sequence is TGTGCCAGCAGCCCAAACTCTCGATTGGACTTAGGCTACACCTTC.

This chain uses TRBV7-6 with TRBJ2-3; TRBD2 aligns across 10 bases. Looked up from germline, CDR1 is SGHVS and CDR2 is FNYEAQ. The CDR3 length is 17 residues. After removal of 5 bases from V and 6 bases from J, the junction contained 14 bases not matched to a gene. CDR3 in amino acids: CASSPHPPLAGVDTQYF. The CDR3 DNA follows: TGTGCCAGCAGCCCACATCCACCCCTAGCGGGAGTGGATACGCAGTATTTT.